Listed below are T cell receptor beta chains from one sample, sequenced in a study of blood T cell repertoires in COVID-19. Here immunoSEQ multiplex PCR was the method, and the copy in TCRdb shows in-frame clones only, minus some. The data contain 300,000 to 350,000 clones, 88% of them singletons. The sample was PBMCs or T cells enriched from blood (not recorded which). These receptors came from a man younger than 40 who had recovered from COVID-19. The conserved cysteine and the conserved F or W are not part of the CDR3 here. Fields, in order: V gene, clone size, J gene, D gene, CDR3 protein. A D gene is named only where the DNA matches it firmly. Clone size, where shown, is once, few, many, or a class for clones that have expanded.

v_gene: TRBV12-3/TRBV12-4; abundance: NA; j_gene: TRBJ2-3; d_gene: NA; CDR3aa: ASTRGGDTQY
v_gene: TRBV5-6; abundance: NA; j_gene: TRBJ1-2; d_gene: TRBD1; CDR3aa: ASSSTRTGNPHYGYT
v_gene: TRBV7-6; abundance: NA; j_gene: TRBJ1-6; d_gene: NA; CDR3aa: ASSLEPAGNNSPLH
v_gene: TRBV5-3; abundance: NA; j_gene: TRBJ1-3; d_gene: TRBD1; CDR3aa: ARRGDRGRGGSGNTIY
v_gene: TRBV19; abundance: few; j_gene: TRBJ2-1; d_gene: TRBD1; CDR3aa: ASSTAGTGINEQF
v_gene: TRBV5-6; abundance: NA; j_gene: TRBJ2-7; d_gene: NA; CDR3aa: ASSPGTLKTYEQY
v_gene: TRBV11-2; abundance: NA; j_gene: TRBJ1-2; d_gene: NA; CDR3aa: ASSLTTPYGYT
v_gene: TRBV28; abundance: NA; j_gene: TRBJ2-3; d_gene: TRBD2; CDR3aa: ASRQLWGGTDTQY
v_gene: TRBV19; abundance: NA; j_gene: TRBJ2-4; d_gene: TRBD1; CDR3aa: ASSMDRGKVAKNIQY
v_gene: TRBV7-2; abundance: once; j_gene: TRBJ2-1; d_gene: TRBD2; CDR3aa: ASSLLAGLNEQF
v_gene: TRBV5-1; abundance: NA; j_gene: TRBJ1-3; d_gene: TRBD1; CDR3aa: ASSQDRSGNTIY
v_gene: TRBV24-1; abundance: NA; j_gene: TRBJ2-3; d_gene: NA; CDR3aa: ATSDYTTSTDTQY
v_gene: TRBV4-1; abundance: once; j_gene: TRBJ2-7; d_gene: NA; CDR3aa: ASSQAPDSSYEQY
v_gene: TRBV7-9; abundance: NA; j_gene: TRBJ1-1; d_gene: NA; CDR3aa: ASSLVITEAF
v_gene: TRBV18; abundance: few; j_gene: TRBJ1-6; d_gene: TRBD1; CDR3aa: ASSNGQGRNSPLH
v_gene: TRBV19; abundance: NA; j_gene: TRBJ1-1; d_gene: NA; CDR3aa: ASSLLGATEAF
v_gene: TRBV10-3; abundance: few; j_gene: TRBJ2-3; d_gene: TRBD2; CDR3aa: ANRGGPGDTQY
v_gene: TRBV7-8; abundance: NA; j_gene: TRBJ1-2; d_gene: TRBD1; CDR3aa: ASSLLDRGYGYT
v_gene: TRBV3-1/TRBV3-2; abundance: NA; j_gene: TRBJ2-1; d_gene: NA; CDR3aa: ASSQAKQGKVYYDSEQF
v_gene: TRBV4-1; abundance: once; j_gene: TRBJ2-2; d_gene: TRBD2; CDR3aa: ASSQGRGLAGANTGELF
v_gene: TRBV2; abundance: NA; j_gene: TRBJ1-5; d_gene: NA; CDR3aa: ASSTDLGSNQPQH
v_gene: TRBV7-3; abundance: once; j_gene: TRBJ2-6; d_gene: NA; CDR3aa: ASSLKRTGYNGANVLT
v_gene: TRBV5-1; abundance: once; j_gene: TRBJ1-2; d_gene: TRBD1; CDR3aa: ASSPGTGEGYT
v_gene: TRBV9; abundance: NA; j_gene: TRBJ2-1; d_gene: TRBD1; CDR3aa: ASSDRDRRSNEQF
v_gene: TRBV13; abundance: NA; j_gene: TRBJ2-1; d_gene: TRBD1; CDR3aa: ASSLADRGRNEQF
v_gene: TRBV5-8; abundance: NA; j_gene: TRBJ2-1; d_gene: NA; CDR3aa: ASRRRATNEQF
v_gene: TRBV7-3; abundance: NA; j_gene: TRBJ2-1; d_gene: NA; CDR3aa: ASSLTREGVGLHEQF
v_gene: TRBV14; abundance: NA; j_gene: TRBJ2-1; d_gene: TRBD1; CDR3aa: ASSTKGPGTGDIDEQF
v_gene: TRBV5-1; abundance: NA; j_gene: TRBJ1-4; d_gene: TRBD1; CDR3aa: ASSNLGQINEKLF
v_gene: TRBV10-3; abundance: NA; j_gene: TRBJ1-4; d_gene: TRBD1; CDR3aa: AISESTGNEKLF
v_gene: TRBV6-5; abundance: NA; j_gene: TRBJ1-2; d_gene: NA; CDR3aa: ASSYSQGDTYGYT
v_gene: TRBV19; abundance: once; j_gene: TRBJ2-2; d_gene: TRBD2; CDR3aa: ASSIDLGTSGRELF
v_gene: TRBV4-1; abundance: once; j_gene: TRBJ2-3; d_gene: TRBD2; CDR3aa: ASSRRASGDSDTQY
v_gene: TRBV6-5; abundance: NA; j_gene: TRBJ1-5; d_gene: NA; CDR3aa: ASSTGPRGVAQH
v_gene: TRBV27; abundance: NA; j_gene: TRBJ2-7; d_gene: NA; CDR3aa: ASSFGGREPYEQY
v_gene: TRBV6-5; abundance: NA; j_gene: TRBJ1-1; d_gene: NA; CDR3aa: ASSRTAYTEAF
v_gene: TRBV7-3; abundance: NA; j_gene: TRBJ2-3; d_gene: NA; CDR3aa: ASSTTGKTDTQY
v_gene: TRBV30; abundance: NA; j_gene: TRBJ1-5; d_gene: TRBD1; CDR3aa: AWGTGGWGNQPQH
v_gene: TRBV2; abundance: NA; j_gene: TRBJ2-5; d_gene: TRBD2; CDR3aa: ASGPGGETQY
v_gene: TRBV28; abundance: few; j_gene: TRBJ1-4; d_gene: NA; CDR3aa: ASSLDEATNEKLF
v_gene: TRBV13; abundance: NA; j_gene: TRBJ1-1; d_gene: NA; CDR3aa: ASSPGPGTEAF
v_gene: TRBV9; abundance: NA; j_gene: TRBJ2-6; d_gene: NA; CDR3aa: ASSGTAGANVLT
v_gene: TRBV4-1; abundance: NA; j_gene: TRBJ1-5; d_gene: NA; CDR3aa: ASSQVRTVNQPQH
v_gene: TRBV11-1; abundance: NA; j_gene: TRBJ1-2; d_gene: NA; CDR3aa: ASSLTGYGYT
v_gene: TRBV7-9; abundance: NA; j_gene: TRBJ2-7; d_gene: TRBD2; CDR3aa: ASSPRMRGGNEQY
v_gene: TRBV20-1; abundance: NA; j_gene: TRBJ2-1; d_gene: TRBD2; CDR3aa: SASRLAGSNEQF
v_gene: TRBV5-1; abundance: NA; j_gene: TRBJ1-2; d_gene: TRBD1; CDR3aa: ASSPSGQALGYT
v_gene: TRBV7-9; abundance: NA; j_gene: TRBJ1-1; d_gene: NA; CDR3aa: ASSLAQGTNTEAF
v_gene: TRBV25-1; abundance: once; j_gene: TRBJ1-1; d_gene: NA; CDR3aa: ASSRGGRTEAF